What follows are 29 T cell receptor beta chains derived from one specimen sequenced in a study of glioma-infiltrating T cells. Amplification of TCR alpha and beta CDR3 regions from RNA used iRepertoire nested multiplex PCR. One entry per CDR3 protein, called by TCRdb with MiXCR from the multiplex PCR reads. This sample has about 44,000 distinct CDR3 sequences, with about 20% found just once. Source material: glioma tissue, nonneoplastic brain tissue, or PBMCs (not recorded which). These TCRs come from a human donor with low-grade glioma or glioblastoma, undergoing nonglioma brain surgery, or in good health (not recorded which).

DNA for the CDR3: TGTGCCAGCAGTTTACGATACAAACCCAAGCCTTTGAACACTGAAGCTTTCTTT. This encodes CASSLRYKPKPLNTEAFF. The rearrangement links TRBV27 to TRBJ1-1; D remains unclear. This CDR3 spans 18 amino acids. V was shortened by 2 bases and J by 0 bases, with 19 bases between the two germline ends. Germline V lookup: CDR1 MNHEY, CDR2 SMNVEV (reference sequence).

This clonotype is medium-sized (0.01 to 0.1%) within its sample. The chain couples TRBV27 to TRBJ2-5; D gene uncertain. The CDR3 loop spans 14 amino acids. Per the germline V gene, CDR1 is MNHEY and CDR2 is SMNVEV (reference sequence). Between the trimmed V and J ends, which lost 5 bases and 5 bases, there was a span of 15 bases. Here the CDR3 reads CASSPEGLVETQYF. The CDR3 DNA follows: TGTGCCAGCAGTCCAGAAGGGCTAGTCGAGACCCAGTACTTC.

J is TRBJ2-1 and V is TRBV29-1; D gene uncertain. CDR3 length equals 11 residues. Germline assignment: CDR1 SQVTM and CDR2 ANQGSEA. Trimming pared 2 bases from V and 9 bases from J, leaving 8 bases between. Here the CDR3 DNA reads TGCAGCGTTGAAACTCTATCTGAGCAGTTCTTC. It yields the protein CSVETLSEQFF.

The J gene is TRBJ2-1, the V gene TRBV7-9, with TRBD2 matching over 7 bases. The CDR3 contains 21 residues. V shed 1 base, J shed 0 bases, and the junction held 18 bases outside the gene matches. From germline, CDR1 is SEHNR and CDR2 FQNEAQ (reference sequence). The CDR3 sequence: CASSLDWSGTNPVSSYNEQFF. The CDR3, as DNA: TGTGCCAGCAGCTTAGATTGGTCCGGGACTAACCCCGTGAGCTCCTACAATGAGCAGTTCTTC.

There are many counts of this clonotype. DNA of the CDR3: TGTGCCAGCAGCACGGGACTAGCGGGAGTCTCCGGCAAAAACATTCAGTACTTC. Translation: CASSTGLAGVSGKNIQYF. The rearrangement links TRBV7-2 to TRBJ2-4; 14 bases agree with TRBD2. The length of the CDR3 is 18 residues. Germline V gives CDR1 SGHTA, CDR2 FQGNSA. V trimming: 5 bases; J trimming: 3 bases; junction bases outside the gene matches: 9.

This clonotype was counted at least ten times. The V and J genes are TRBV7-8 and TRBJ2-1; 7 bases map to TRBD2. CDR3 length equals 15 residues. After removal of 1 base from V and 8 bases from J, the junction contained 8 bases not matched to a gene. Germline values: CDR1 SGHVS, CDR2 FQNEAQ. The CDR3 reads CASSLELFRGDEQFF. In nucleotides, the CDR3 is TGTGCCAGCAGCTTAGAATTGTTTCGGGGGGATGAGCAGTTCTTC.

V is TRBV12-3 or TRBV12-4 and J is TRBJ2-5, with 9 bases that match TRBD2. The CDR3 extends over 18 amino acids. Trimming removed 7 bases from V and 4 bases from J; junction bases left unmatched: 19. CDR3 residues: CASTQGPLGGGAGETQYF. As DNA, the CDR3 is TGTGCCAGCACCCAAGGACCACTGGGCGGGGGGGCAGGAGAGACCCAGTACTTC.

Many counts were recorded for this clonotype. This chain joins TRBV5-1 and TRBJ2-3; a possible D gene is TRBD2 (6 bases). The V gene lost 4 bases and the J gene lost 4 bases, with 19 bases spanning the gap. The CDR3 totals 16 residues. Per the germline V gene, CDR1 is SGHRS and CDR2 is YFSETQ. The CDR3 loop is CASSTPERGMADTQYF. The CDR3, as DNA: TGCGCCAGCAGCACCCCTGAACGGGGGATGGCAGATACGCAGTATTTT. The full variable domain, rest sourced from reference TRBV5-1 and TRBJ2-3, is KAGVTQTPRYLIKTRGQQVTLSCSPISGHRSVSWYQQTPGQGLQFLFEYFSETQRNKGNFPGRFSGRQFSNSRSEMNVSTLELGDSALYLCASSTPERGMADTQYFGPGTRLTVL.

This clonotype was seen many times. This chain joins TRBV14 and TRBJ2-7; unclear D gene. The CDR3 runs 13 residues. CDR1 SGHDN and CDR2 FVKESK come from the germline V gene. Trimming took off 1 base at V and 7 bases at J, with 11 bases between the two ends. The CDR3 loop is CASSQVRYVEQYF. As DNA, the CDR3 is TGTGCCAGCAGCCAAGTTCGGTATGTTGAGCAGTACTTC.

This clonotype was recorded many times. The chain joins TRBV4-1 to TRBJ2-3, with 11 bases fitting TRBD2. V lost 4 bases, J lost 0 bases, and 6 bases stayed unmatched. This CDR3 contains 17 residues. Per germline, CDR1 MGHRA and CDR2 YSYEKL. Written as DNA, the CDR3 is TGCGCCAGCAGCCCCCATGGGACTAGCGGAAGCACAGATACGCAGTATTTT. It yields the protein CASSPHGTSGSTDTQYF.

The gene calls are TRBV18 and TRBJ2-7, with TRBD1 matching over 10 bases. This CDR3 is 15 amino acids long. Germline V gives CDR1 KGHSH, CDR2 LQKENI. With V trimmed by 5 bases and J by 1 base, 5 bases remained unmatched. Written as DNA, the CDR3 is TGTGCCAGCTCAGTCCGGGACAGGGGATCCTACGAGCAGTACGTC. This codes for CASSVRDRGSYEQYV.

This clonotype was seen repeatedly, ten times or more. The genes are TRBV28 and TRBJ2-6; a weak D match, TRBD1 (5 bases). The CDR3 runs to 15 residues. CDR1 is MDHEN and CDR2 is SYDVKM in the germline V gene. V dropped 9 bases and J dropped 2 bases, with 14 bases sitting between them. The CDR3: CASRGRSPGANVLTF. CDR3 coding DNA: TGTGCCAGTAGGGGCCGCTCTCCTGGGGCCAACGTCCTGACTTTC.

This clonotype was found many times. The chain is built from TRBV6-1 and TRBJ2-7; 11 bases line up with TRBD2. CDR1 MNHNS and CDR2 SASEGT come from the germline V gene. The trim removed 6 bases at V and 5 bases at J, leaving 18 bases unmatched. The CDR3 runs 18 residues. CDR3 coding DNA: TGTGCCAGCAGCCTTCTTCCCAGTGTACTAGCGGGAGAGAACGAGCAGTACTTC. Translated: CASSLLPSVLAGENEQYF.

This clonotype was counted at least ten times. The rearrangement joins TRBV12-3 or TRBV12-4 to TRBJ1-2; D possibly corresponds to TRBD1 (6 bases). The CDR3 spans 12 residues. V dropped 4 bases and J dropped 4 bases, with 7 bases sitting between them. The DNA of the CDR3 is TGTGCCAGCAGTTCGACAGGCTATGGCTACACCTTC. This sequence encodes CASSSTGYGYTF.

This clonotype was seen ten or more times. This chain joins TRBV28 and TRBJ1-3; TRBD1 might be the D (5 bases). Deletions cut 5 bases from V and 5 bases from J, with 34 bases between. This CDR3 has 21 residues. The germline CDR1 and CDR2 sequences are MDHEN and SYDVKM. In DNA, the CDR3 is TGTGCCAGCAGTCTCGCTTCGGGGGGTGATAGTCGTCGTGGTATCCGAAACACCATATATTTT. Amino acid sequence: CASSLASGGDSRRGIRNTIYF.

This clonotype was counted at least ten times. This rearrangement joins TRBV4-1 to TRBJ1-3, with D possibly TRBD1 on 5 matching bases. The CDR3 length is 18 residues. Deletions cut 1 base from V and 0 bases from J, with 16 bases between. The germline V gene encodes CDR1 MGHRA and CDR2 YSYEKL. The CDR3: CASSQGGQEYVSGNTIYF. CDR3 nucleotide sequence: TGCGCCAGCAGCCAAGGCGGACAAGAATATGTCTCTGGAAACACCATATATTTT.

This clonotype was detected ten times or more. The chain recombines TRBV4-1 with TRBJ1-1, with D possibly being TRBD1 (5 bases). CDR1 and CDR2 (germline): MGHRA, YSYEKL. The CDR3 runs to 15 residues. With 1 base removed from V and 8 bases from J, the gap between germline ends came to 17 bases. The CDR3 DNA reads as TGCGCCAGCAGCCAAGGACCGGGACTTGTGATGGAAGCTTTCTTT. This sequence encodes CASSQGPGLVMEAFF.

This clonotype was found many times. This rearrangement joins TRBV28 to TRBJ2-3, with 10 bases lining up with TRBD2. Unmatched junction bases numbered 8, after V lost 8 bases and J lost 6 bases. Germline V gene sequence: CDR1 MDHEN, CDR2 SYDVKM. This CDR3 region has 14 residues. The CDR3 loop reads CASATSGGADTQYF. The CDR3 DNA reads TGTGCCAGCGCGACGAGCGGGGGGGCCGATACGCAGTATTTT.

This clonotype was detected ten times or more. This chain joins TRBV12-3 or TRBV12-4 and TRBJ1-5; perhaps TRBD1 as D (5 bases). V dropped 6 bases and J dropped 0 bases, with 15 bases sitting between them. The CDR3 is 16 amino acids. CDR3 bases: TGTGCCAGCAGCCGAGACAGTATCGGTAGCAATCAGCCCCAGCATTTT. Translated: CASSRDSIGSNQPQHF.

About this clonotype: One end of the junction varies from germline; a read error may be responsible. The chain uses TRBV19 and TRBJ2-2; TRBD1 aligns across 8 bases. The CDR3 loop spans 12 amino acids. Germline V lookup: CDR1 LNHDA, CDR2 SQIVND (reference sequence). The DNA for the CDR3 is TGTGCCACCCAGGGGGCCGGCGGGGAGCTGGTTTTT. The encoded protein is CATQGAGGELVF. Full variable domain (rest looked up from reference TRBV19 and TRBJ2-2): DGGITQSPKYLFRKEGQNVTLSCEQNLNHDAMYWYRQDPGQGLRLIYYSQIVNDFQKGDIAEGYSVSREKKESFPLTVTSAQKNPTAFYLCATQGAGGELVFGEGSRLTVL.

The table lists this clonotype with a few counts. The chain recombines TRBV19 with TRBJ2-7, with unresolved D. Deletions cut 2 bases from V and 0 bases from J, with 11 bases between. The CDR3 is made up of 15 amino acids. Germline V lookup: CDR1 LNHDA, CDR2 SQIVND (reference sequence). In DNA, the CDR3 is TGTGCCAGTAGTATAAGAAGCGACCTCTCCTACGAGCAGTACTTC. Translated, it gives CASSIRSDLSYEQYF.

This clonotype was counted at least ten times. The CDR3 protein is CASSTGGRRETQYF. CDR3 coding DNA: TGTGCCAGCAGTACCGGGGGACGTCGAGAGACCCAGTACTTC. The V call is TRBV6-1, the J call TRBJ2-5; possible D gene TRBD2, 6 bases. The CDR3 length is 14 residues. V shed 5 bases and J shed 4 bases, with 14 bases lying between them. Germline V gene sequence: CDR1 MNHNS, CDR2 SASEGT.

Note on this clonotype: Just one base apart from a much larger clone, this may be a read error. The gene calls are TRBV7-9 and TRBJ2-7; no clear D. The CDR3 spans 13 residues. The germline CDR1 and CDR2 sequences are SEHNR and FQNEAQ (reference sequence). The CDR3 loop reads CASTPLSSYKQYF. CDR3 nucleotides: TGTGCCAGCACCCCTTTAAGCTCCTACAAGCAGTACTTC. Complete variable domain (other parts from reference TRBV7-9 and TRBJ2-7): DTGVSQNPRHKITKRGQNVTFRCDPISEHNRLYWYRQTLGQGPEFLTYFQNEAQLEKSRLLSDRFSAERPKGSFSTLEIQRTEQGDSAMYLCASTPLSSYKQYFGPGTRLTVT.

This clonotype was seen ten or more times. V and J are TRBV7-9 and TRBJ1-6; D is perhaps TRBD1 (6 bases). The germline V gene has CDR1 SEHNR and CDR2 FQNEAQ (reference sequence). CDR3 length: 15 residues. Trimming stripped 1 base from V and 7 bases from J, with 11 bases between. The CDR3 DNA reads as TGTGCCAGCAGCTTAGGGACAGTACGGAATTCACCCCTCCACTTT. Its translation: CASSLGTVRNSPLHF.

Many counts were recorded for this clonotype. The V and J genes are TRBV10-3 and TRBJ1-5; a possible D gene is TRBD1 (5 bases). This CDR3 is 15 amino acids long. The V gene lost 10 bases and the J gene lost 0 bases, with 16 bases spanning the gap. Germline V gene sequence: CDR1 ENHRY, CDR2 SYGVKD. CDR3 in DNA: TGTGCCACGGCCCCCGGGGGGGATAGCAATCAGCCCCAGCATTTT. Translated, it gives CATAPGGDSNQPQHF.

This clonotype was seen ten or more times. V usage is TRBV20-1 and J usage is TRBJ2-7; 9 bases map to TRBD2. Germline CDR1 DFQATT, CDR2 SNEGSKA (reference sequence). The trim removed 7 bases at V and 1 base at J, leaving 11 bases unmatched. The CDR3 has 15 residues. Written as DNA, the CDR3 is TGCAGTGTATTAGCGGGAGCAATAAGTTCCTACGAGCAGTACTTC. Translating it yields CSVLAGAISSYEQYF.

In regard to this clonotype: Just one base apart from a much larger clone, this may be a read error. A read error is likely, as this CDR3 ends without the conserved phenylalanine or tryptophan. In DNA form, the CDR3 reads TGCGCCAGCAGCCAAGGTCCCCTAGCGGATAACAATGAGCAGTTCCTC. It encodes CASSQGPLADNNEQFL. The rearrangement uses TRBV2 and TRBJ2-1; TRBD2 aligns across 7 bases. The CDR3 spans 16 residues. Germline V gene data show CDR1 as SNHLY and CDR2 as FYNNEI.

In its sample, this clonotype ranks as medium-sized (0.01 to 0.1%). This chain links TRBV27 with TRBJ1-1; D not certain. The CDR3 runs to 15 residues. CDR1 is MNHEY and CDR2 is SMNVEV in the germline V gene (reference sequence). Between the trimmed V and J ends, which lost 8 bases and 3 bases, there was a span of 19 bases. CDR3 DNA sequence: TGTGCCAGCCTCCCAAGGCGGGGTAGGGACACTGAAGCTTTCTTT. This encodes CASLPRRGRDTEAFF.

This clonotype showed up many times. This chain connects TRBV7-2 to TRBJ2-5, with D hard to call. Trimming took 1 base from V and 10 from J, leaving 7 bases between them. This CDR3 has 11 residues. CDR1 SGHTA and CDR2 FQGNSA come from the germline V gene. The CDR3, as DNA: TGTGCCAGCAGCTTAGGACCGCTCCAGTACTTC. This translates into CASSLGPLQYF.